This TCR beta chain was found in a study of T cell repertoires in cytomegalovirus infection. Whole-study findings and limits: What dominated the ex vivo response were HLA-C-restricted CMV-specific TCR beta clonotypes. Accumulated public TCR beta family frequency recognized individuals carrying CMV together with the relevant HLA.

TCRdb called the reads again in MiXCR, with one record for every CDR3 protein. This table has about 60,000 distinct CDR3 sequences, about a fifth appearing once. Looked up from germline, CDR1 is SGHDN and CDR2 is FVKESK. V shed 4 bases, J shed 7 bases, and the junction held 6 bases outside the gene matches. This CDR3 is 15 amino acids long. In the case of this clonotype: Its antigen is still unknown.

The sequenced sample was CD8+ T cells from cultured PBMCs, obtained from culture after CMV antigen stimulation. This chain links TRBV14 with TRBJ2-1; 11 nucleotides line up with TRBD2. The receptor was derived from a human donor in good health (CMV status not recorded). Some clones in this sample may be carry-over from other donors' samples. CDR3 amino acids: CASSPIAGGGNEQFF. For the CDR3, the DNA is TGTGCCAGCAGCCCTATAGCGGGAGGGGGAAATGAGCAGTTCTTC.